This T cell receptor beta chain was found in a study of T cell repertoires in cytomegalovirus infection. On the study more broadly: Peptides in the study included HLA-C-restricted and HLA-B-restricted CMV epitopes. Both a matching HLA type and CMV infection were indicated by public TCR beta signatures.

Germline V gene sequence: CDR1 LGHDT, CDR2 YNNKEL (reference sequence). The CDR3 is 14 residues long. Trimming at V came to 4 bases and at J to 3 bases, leaving 3 bases not matched to a gene. In the case of this clonotype: The antigen is undetermined.

TCRdb reprocessed the reads via MiXCR and lists one record per CDR3 protein. Of fewer than 1,000,000 distinct CDR3 sequences detected, 31% appear once; the ten largest clones hold about an eighth. This chain links TRBV3-1 with TRBJ2-5, with 9 positions matching TRBD1. The clonotype comes from a human donor in good health (CMV status not recorded). Some clones in this sample may be carry-over from other donors' samples. The material was cultured CD8+ T cells from PBMCs, obtained from culture after CMV antigen stimulation. The DNA of the CDR3 is TGTGCCAGCAGCCCGGACAGGGGTAAAGAGACCCAGTACTTC. Translated: CASSPDRGKETQYF.